The rows below give T cell receptor beta chains drawn from one sample of a study of STAT5B mutations in CD4+ large granular lymphocyte leukemia. Method: immunoSEQ multiplex PCR; TCRdb's copy keeps in-frame clones and lacks some. The sample yields 30,000 to 35,000 clones, about 87% seen once. The specimen sequenced was CD4+ T cells from blood buffy coats. The receptor set was obtained from a human donor in good health. Each CDR3 is given with its conserved first and last residue. The order of the fields is V gene, clone size, D gene, J gene, CDR3 DNA, CDR3 protein. A D gene is named only where the DNA matches it firmly. Clone size is given for some rows only: seen once, a few or many times, or a class if the clone is expanded.

>TRBV7-2|once|-|TRBJ2-6
TGTGCCAGCAGCTTAGGAGTCAGCGTCGGTAGTGGGGCCAACGTCCTGACTTTC
CASSLGVSVGSGANVLTF
>TRBV14|-|-|TRBJ2-3
TGTGCCAGCAGCCAAGTCCCTAGCACAGATACGCAGTATTTT
CASSQVPSTDTQYF
>TRBV18|-|TRBD1|TRBJ1-6
TGTGCCAGCTCTCCAGGGGGCCCCCATAATTCACCCCTCCACTTT
CASSPGGPHNSPLHF
>TRBV5-1|once|TRBD1|TRBJ2-3
TGCGCCAGCAGCCTAGACAGGGTTCTCGGTACGCAGTATTTT
CASSLDRVLGTQYF
>TRBV11-1|-|TRBD2|TRBJ2-7
TGTGCCAGCAGCTCAAGGGGAGCGGGGAGCTACGAGCAGTACTTC
CASSSRGAGSYEQYF
>TRBV7-2|-|-|TRBJ2-3
TGTGCCAGCAGCTTATATCCCACAGATACGCAGTATTTT
CASSLYPTDTQYF
>TRBV7-9|-|-|TRBJ1-1
TGTGCCAGCAGCCCTTGGGAGGTGAACACTGAAGCTTTCTTT
CASSPWEVNTEAFF
>TRBV5-1|-|TRBD2|TRBJ2-5
TGCGCCAGCGTACAAGCGGGAGGGCGGGCGGAGACCCAGTACTTC
CASVQAGGRAETQYF
>TRBV10-1|-|-|TRBJ1-2
TGCGCCAGCAGTGACAGGTGGGACTATGGCTACACCTTC
CASSDRWDYGYTF
>TRBV25-1|-|-|TRBJ2-7
TGTGCCAGCAGTTTAACAGGTTACGAGCAGTACTTC
CASSLTGYEQYF
>TRBV25-1|-|TRBD1|TRBJ1-2
TGTGCCACCTGGACAGGGGGACTTTATGGCTACACCTTC
CATWTGGLYGYTF
>TRBV2|-|-|TRBJ1-5
TGTGCCAGCAGGGAGATACAGGGTAGTCAGCCCCAGCATTTT
CASREIQGSQPQHF
>TRBV5-1|-|-|TRBJ2-2
TGCGCCAGCAGCTTGCGACAGTCGAACACCGGGGAGCTGTTTTTT
CASSLRQSNTGELFF
>TRBV2|-|-|TRBJ2-5
TGTGCCAGCACCCTCCAAGAGACCCAGTACTTC
CASTLQETQYF
>TRBV11-1|-|-|TRBJ2-2
TGTGCCAGCATCCCCTCGCCGGCCACCGGGGAGCTGTTTTTT
CASIPSPATGELFF
>TRBV5-5|-|-|TRBJ1-5
TGTGCCAGCAGCTCACAAGCCTGGGGCAATCAGCCCCAGCATTTT
CASSSQAWGNQPQHF
>TRBV4-3|once|TRBD1|TRBJ2-3
TGCGCCAGCAGCCATTCGGGACAGGGTACAGATACGCAGTATTTT
CASSHSGQGTDTQYF
>TRBV9|-|TRBD2|TRBJ2-5
TGTGCCAGCAGCGTAGGGACTAGCGGGAGGTGGCAAGAGACCCAGTACTTC
CASSVGTSGRWQETQYF
>TRBV4-1|-|-|TRBJ1-4
TGCGCCAGCAGCCAAGTGGGGAGGGGATCTCATGAAAAACTGTTTTTT
CASSQVGRGSHEKLFF
>TRBV7-8|-|-|TRBJ1-3
TGTGCCAGCAGCTTAGCTAAAAACACCATATATTTT
CASSLAKNTIYF
>TRBV5-1|-|-|TRBJ1-3
TGCGCCAGCAGCTTTTCACCCTCTGGAAACACCATATATTTT
CASSFSPSGNTIYF
>TRBV7-3|once|-|TRBJ2-2
TGTGCCAGCAGCCAGACGAAAGGGGCCGGGGAGCTGTTTTTT
CASSQTKGAGELFF
>TRBV18|once|-|TRBJ1-5
TGTGCCAGCTCGCGCCTAGGACACTTTAGCAATCAGCCCCAGCATTTT
CASSRLGHFSNQPQHF
>TRBV7-2|-|-|TRBJ1-1
TGTGCCAGCAGCTTTCGACAGCGGAACACTGAAGCTTTCTTT
CASSFRQRNTEAFF
>TRBV11-2|-|TRBD1|TRBJ1-1
TGTGCCAGCAGCCTACTAACAGGGGGCACTGAAGCTTTCTTT
CASSLLTGGTEAFF
>TRBV7-2|once|-|TRBJ1-1
TGTGCCAGCAGCTGGGCTGGGGGGACCCTCAACACTGAAGCTTTCTTT
CASSWAGGTLNTEAFF
>TRBV14|-|-|TRBJ1-6
TGTGCCAGCAGCCCATGGGACGCCATAGGGGAAGAGTCACCCCTCCACTTT
CASSPWDAIGEESPLHF
>TRBV4-1|-|-|TRBJ1-5
TGCGCCAGCAGCCATGCGGGACTTTTTAATCAGCCCCAGCATTTT
CASSHAGLFNQPQHF
>TRBV6-4|-|-|TRBJ1-2
TGTGCCAGCAGTGGACGGGACGGTGGCTACACCTTC
CASSGRDGGYTF
>TRBV27|-|TRBD2|TRBJ2-5
TGTGCCAGCAGCCGACGGGAGGGTCAGGAGACCCAGTACTTC
CASSRREGQETQYF
>TRBV19|-|TRBD1|TRBJ2-7
TGTGCCAGCCGACAGGGGCCTGGATACGAGCAGTACTTC
CASRQGPGYEQYF
>TRBV28|-|TRBD1|TRBJ1-5
TGTGCCAGCGGGACGACAGGGTTGGGCAATCAGCCCCAGCATTTT
CASGTTGLGNQPQHF
>TRBV11-3|-|-|TRBJ1-6
TGTGCCAGCAGCCCCTGGTCACCCCTCCACTTT
CASSPWSPLHF
>TRBV27|-|TRBD1|TRBJ1-2
TGTGCCAGCAGCGGGGACAGGGGGTTGGGTGGCTACACCTTC
CASSGDRGLGGYTF
>TRBV12-5|few|TRBD2|TRBJ2-3
TGTGCTAGTGGTTTTCGGACTAGCGGGGGGGCCACAGATACGCAGTATTTT
CASGFRTSGGATDTQYF
>TRBV7-6|-|-|TRBJ2-3
TGTGCCAGCAGCTTAAACGGGAGAAGGAGCACAGATACGCAGTATTTT
CASSLNGRRSTDTQYF
>TRBV6-5|-|-|TRBJ1-4
TGTGCCAGCAGGTCCATCGGCAGGGTTGAAAAACTGTTTTTT
CASRSIGRVEKLFF
>TRBV27|large|-|TRBJ1-5
TGTGCCAGCAGTTTGAAGGAGTATCAGCCCCAGCATTTT
CASSLKEYQPQHF
>TRBV9|once|-|TRBJ2-1
TGTGCCAGCAGCCGGGGCCCCTCCTACAATGAGCAGTTCTTC
CASSRGPSYNEQFF
>TRBV10-3|-|TRBD1|TRBJ1-3
TGTGCCATCAGTTCCGGGACAGACTCTGGAAACACCATATATTTT
CAISSGTDSGNTIYF